These 25 T cell receptor beta chains originate from one sample sequenced in a study of beta chain features in type 1 diabetes. The study, taken as a whole, reports: TCRB CDR3s were moderately but significantly shorter in Type 1 diabetes patients in all four CD4+ subsets.

Expressed TCRB transcripts were sequenced after all isolated RNA was converted to cDNA. Libraries were prepared by immunoSEQ multiplex PCR; TCRdb keeps only in-frame clonotypes and omits some of them. Of about 700,000 clones listed, 13% were seen once; the top ten hold less than 0.025%. These receptors have no known antigen. Sequencing used naive CD4+ T cells from blood. The receptors were sampled from a man younger than 30 with type 1 diabetes.

V and J are TRBV7-9 and TRBJ1-6, with a weak D call TRBD1 (6 bases). V was cut by 5 bases and J by 10 bases, with 15 bases left in between. The CDR3 is 14 amino acids. Germline V gene sequence: CDR1 SEHNR, CDR2 FQNEAQ (reference sequence). In DNA, the CDR3 is TGTGCCAGCAGCCCACTGCGGGACACGTCACCCCTCCACTTT. Translating gives CASSPLRDTSPLHF.

This chain links TRBV7-2 with TRBJ1-2, with 9 bases that match TRBD1. Germline V lookup: CDR1 SGHTA, CDR2 FQGNSA. The CDR3 extends over 15 amino acids. V was pared by 1 base and J by 7 bases, with 7 bases of the junction left unmatched. The CDR3 sequence is CASSLGGTGMRGYTF. CDR3 coding DNA: TGTGCCAGCAGCTTAGGCGGGACAGGGATGCGTGGCTACACCTTC.

This clone has more than one count but fewer than ten. The J gene is TRBJ2-6, the V gene TRBV4-1; D is uncertain. In germline, CDR1 is MGHRA, CDR2 YSYEKL. The ends were cut back, 6 bases at V and 0 bases at J, with 9 bases in the middle. CDR3 length equals 15 residues. CDR3 DNA sequence: TGCGCCAGCAGTCTTACGAACTCTGGGGCCAACGTCCTGACTTTC. This translates into CASSLTNSGANVLTF.

This clone was counted a single time. The chain combines TRBV15 with TRBJ2-7, with TRBD1 matching 12 bases. The length of the CDR3 is 18 residues. Per germline, CDR1 LNHNV and CDR2 YYDKDF (reference sequence). J gave up 3 bases and V 2 bases, and 11 bases lay outside the gene matches. CDR3 nucleotides: TGTGCCACCAGCAGACTTACACCGGGACAGGGGGCTTTCTACGAGCAGTACTTC. It codes for CATSRLTPGQGAFYEQYF.

The sample holds a few counts of this clone. The genes are TRBV4-1 and TRBJ1-6; TRBD1 is a possible D gene (5 bases). CDR1 is MGHRA and CDR2 is YSYEKL in the germline V gene. V lost 4 bases and J lost 11, with 18 bases in between. The CDR3 contains 15 residues. CDR3 sequence: CASSPARWGSAPLHF. CDR3 bases: TGCGCCAGCAGCCCGGCAAGGTGGGGCTCGGCACCCCTCCACTTT.

The rearrangement uses TRBV2 and TRBJ1-5; no clear D. Germline values: CDR1 SNHLY, CDR2 FYNNEI. The CDR3 is made up of 14 amino acids. Trimming stripped 3 bases from V and 1 base from J, with 7 bases between. CDR3 bases: TGTGCCAGCAGTGAGAGCGGCAGCAATCAGCCCCAGCATTTT. It is translated as CASSESGSNQPQHF.

This clone was seen more than once but under ten times. The CDR3 bases are TGTGCCAGCAGCGCCGGTTGGACAGCTAACTATGGCTACACCTTC. This translates into CASSAGWTANYGYTF. The J gene is TRBJ1-2, the V gene TRBV28, with D possibly TRBD1 on 6 matching bases. Germline V CDR1 and CDR2: MDHEN, SYDVKM. V was trimmed by 6 bases and J by 0 bases, leaving 14 bases between them. CDR3 size: 15 residues.

The chain recombines TRBV5-1 with TRBJ2-5; tentatively, D is TRBD2 (6 bases). Germline V gene data show CDR1 as SGHRS and CDR2 as YFSETQ. V lost 4 bases to trimming and J lost 5 bases, with 24 bases between them. This CDR3 is built from 17 residues. The CDR3 DNA reads as TGCGCCAGCAGCCCAAACCTACTAGCTCTCGCGGGGGAGACCCAGTACTTC. The encoded protein is CASSPNLLALAGETQYF.

The table lists this clone with a few counts. The genes are TRBV7-9 and TRBJ1-6; no firm D call. V lost 3 bases and J 7 bases, leaving 16 bases between the germline ends. Germline V gene sequence: CDR1 SEHNR, CDR2 FQNEAQ (reference sequence). The length of the CDR3 is 16 residues. The CDR3 reads CASSFQTKNMNSPLHF. The CDR3 DNA follows: TGTGCCAGCAGCTTTCAAACTAAAAACATGAATTCACCCCTCCACTTT. Full variable domain (missing parts from reference TRBV7-9 and TRBJ1-6): DTGVSQNPRHKITKRGQNVTFRCDPISEHNRLYWYRQTLGQGPEFLTYFQNEAQLEKSRLLSDRFSAERPKGSFSTLEIQRTEQGDSAMYLCASSFQTKNMNSPLHFGNGTRLTVT.

The chain carries TRBV14 and TRBJ2-5; no reliable D call. Trimming left V 3 bases short and J 10 bases short, with 15 bases between. CDR1 is SGHDN and CDR2 is FVKESK in the germline V gene. The CDR3 spans 13 residues. CDR3 in amino acids: CASSQATAIDQYF. In nucleotides, the CDR3 is TGTGCCAGCAGCCAGGCGACGGCCATTGACCAGTACTTC.

The chain joins TRBV7-9 to TRBJ1-2; 7 bases agree with TRBD1. Unmatched junction bases numbered 7, after V lost 1 base and J lost 5 bases. Per germline, CDR1 SEHNR and CDR2 FQNEAQ (reference sequence). The CDR3 extends over 15 amino acids. The CDR3 spells CASSLGYRGQYGYTF. The CDR3 DNA is TGTGCCAGCAGCTTAGGCTACAGGGGACAGTATGGCTACACCTTC. The full variable domain, its missing parts supplied by reference TRBV7-9 and TRBJ1-2, is DTGVSQNPRHKITKRGQNVTFRCDPISEHNRLYWYRQTLGQGPEFLTYFQNEAQLEKSRLLSDRFSAERPKGSFSTLEIQRTEQGDSAMYLCASSLGYRGQYGYTFGSGTRLTVV.

The rearrangement joins TRBV6-1 to TRBJ2-7; D unclear. Germline V lookup: CDR1 MNHNS, CDR2 SASEGT. Deletions cut 11 bases from V and 2 bases from J, with 13 bases between. This CDR3 is 12 amino acids long. The CDR3 loop reads CAALGRAYEQYF. CDR3 DNA: TGTGCCGCCTTGGGTAGGGCCTACGAGCAGTACTTC.

A few counts support this clone. The chain carries TRBV11-2 and TRBJ2-2; no definite D call. V was pared by 3 bases and J by 4 bases, with 3 bases between. This CDR3 spans 12 amino acids. Germline V gene lookup returns CDR1 SGHAT and CDR2 FQNNGV. The CDR3 DNA sequence: TGTGCCAGCAGCTTCGGCACCGGGGAGCTGTTTTTT. Residues: CASSFGTGELFF.

Points on this clone: Different DNA sequences within this sample yield the same CDR3. The genes are TRBV5-4 and TRBJ2-1; TRBD1 aligns across 9 bases. Germline V lookup: CDR1 SGHNT, CDR2 YYREEE (reference sequence). This CDR3 comprises 13 residues. Trimming at V came to 4 bases and at J to 8 bases, leaving 4 bases not matched to a gene. The chain's CDR3 is CASSLQGADEQFF. As DNA, the CDR3 is TGTGCCAGCAGCCTACAGGGGGCAGATGAGCAGTTCTTC.

Details on this clone: Additional DNA sequences in this sample encode the identical CDR3. The chain combines TRBV9 with TRBJ2-5; D possibly matches TRBD1 or TRBD2 (5 bases each). The CDR3 runs 12 residues. CDR1 SGDLS and CDR2 YYNGEE come from the germline V gene. Trimming removed 0 bases from V and 5 bases from J, with 5 bases in between. The CDR3 coding sequence is TGTGCCAGCAGCGTAGGGGGGGAGACCCAGTACTTC. It codes for CASSVGGETQYF.

This clone was counted between two and nine times. This specimen includes other DNA sequences encoding the same CDR3. V is TRBV30 and J is TRBJ1-5; 8 nucleotides align to TRBD1. Trimming at V came to 5 bases and at J to 3 bases, leaving 3 bases not matched to a gene. This CDR3 has 13 residues. Germline V CDR1 and CDR2: GTSNPN, SVGIG (reference sequence). CDR3 nucleotides: TGTGCCTGGTCGGGACAGGCCAATCAGCCCCAGCATTTT. Protein product: CAWSGQANQPQHF. Filled out from reference TRBV30 and TRBJ1-5, the complete variable domain reads SQTIHQWPATLVQPVGSPLSLECTVEGTSNPNLYWYRQAAGRGLQLLFYSVGIGQISSEVPQNLSASRPQDRQFILSSKKLLLSDSGFYLCAWSGQANQPQHFGDGTRLSIL.

This clone was recorded a few times. The J gene is TRBJ2-3, the V gene TRBV2, with TRBD2 identical over 8 bases. Germline V gene lookup returns CDR1 SNHLY and CDR2 FYNNEI. The CDR3 covers 16 residues. J gave up 5 bases and V 4 bases, and 11 bases lay outside the gene matches. CDR3 nucleotides: TGTGCCAGCAGTGCTCGGGGGGGCGTGTCGGGAGATACGCAGTATTTT. Translating it yields CASSARGGVSGDTQYF.

The CDR3 loop is CASSPRAISYEQYF. Here the CDR3 DNA reads TGTGCCAGCAGCCCCCGGGCCATCTCCTACGAGCAGTACTTC. This sequence joins TRBV7-2 and TRBJ2-7; D remains ambiguous. The CDR3 contains 14 residues. Germline CDR1 and CDR2: SGHTA and FQGNSA. Deletions cut 5 bases from V and 0 bases from J, with 11 bases between.

CDR3 in amino acids: CASSEGGPNYGYTF. CDR3 sequence (DNA): TGCGCCAGCAGTGAAGGCGGACCCAACTATGGCTACACCTTC. The chain has TRBV10-1 and TRBJ1-2, with D unclear. Germline-derived CDR1 and CDR2 are WNHNN and SYGVQD (reference sequence). Trimming removed 3 bases from V and 2 bases from J, with 10 bases in between. CDR3 length equals 14 residues.

This rearrangement joins TRBV18 to TRBJ2-1; D uncertain. CDR3 size: 12 residues. The ends were cut back, 2 bases at V and 9 bases at J, with 8 bases in the middle. Germline CDR1 reads KGHSH; CDR2 reads LQKENI. The CDR3 reads CASSPSAGEQFF. Written as DNA, the CDR3 is TGTGCCAGCTCACCATCGGCCGGTGAGCAGTTCTTC.

The chain combines TRBV6-5 with TRBJ1-1, with D uncertain. From germline, CDR1 is MNHEY and CDR2 SVGAGI. The V gene lost 2 bases and the J gene lost 4 bases, with 11 bases spanning the gap. This CDR3 has 14 residues. The CDR3: CASSYGEVFTEAFF. The CDR3 nucleotides are TGTGCCAGCAGTTACGGCGAGGTTTTCACTGAAGCTTTCTTT.

V is TRBV13 and J is TRBJ1-2; D remains ambiguous. V was shortened by 6 bases and J by 6 bases, with 17 bases between the two germline ends. CDR3 length: 14 residues. Germline loops: CDR1 PRHDT, CDR2 FYEKMQ (reference sequence). The chain's CDR3 is CASRLTVDPNGYTF. CDR3 in DNA: TGTGCCAGCAGGCTGACCGTAGACCCTAATGGCTACACCTTC.

In this sample, this clone turned up a few times. The V gene is TRBV12-5, the J gene TRBJ2-1; TRBD1 is a possible D gene (6 bases). The germline V gene encodes CDR1 LGHNT and CDR2 FRNRAP. The CDR3 totals 15 residues. V was trimmed by 6 bases and J by 8 bases, leaving 20 bases between them. The CDR3 spells CASGQQGPGAHEQFF. CDR3 nucleotide sequence: TGTGCTAGTGGCCAACAGGGTCCCGGGGCGCATGAGCAGTTCTTC.

The gene calls are TRBV5-1 and TRBJ1-1, with unresolved D. The CDR3 covers 14 residues. V was clipped by 2 bases and J by 0 bases, with 8 bases between them. Germline V lookup: CDR1 SGHRS, CDR2 YFSETQ. The CDR3 sequence: CASSFARMNTEAFF. Here the CDR3 DNA reads TGCGCCAGCAGCTTCGCAAGAATGAACACTGAAGCTTTCTTT.

V gene TRBV9 combines with J gene TRBJ1-5; weak D call: TRBD1 (6 bases). Trimming cost V 4 bases and J 4 bases, with 12 bases left between them. CDR3 length: 14 residues. Germline V gene data show CDR1 as SGDLS and CDR2 as YYNGEE. In nucleotides, the CDR3 is TGTGCCAGCAGCCCCGGGACACTGAATCAGCCCCAGCATTTT. It specifies CASSPGTLNQPQHF.